The present entry profiles one T cell receptor beta chain with its context. These data are taken from a study of blood T cell repertoires in COVID-19. Study details: The origin of the acute and convalescent COVID-19 samples was the United States, Italy and Spain.

The germline gives CDR1 SEHNR, CDR2 FQNEAQ (reference sequence). This CDR3 has 15 residues. Trimming left V 5 bases short and J 5 bases short, with 19 bases between. Data came from immunoSEQ multiplex PCR; TCRdb stores just in-frame clones and leaves some out. The sample holds about 180,000 clones, approximately 86% seen once. The sequence derives from a middle-aged man with active or convalescent COVID-19. Sequenced sample: peripheral blood. The chain joins TRBV7-9 to TRBJ2-7, with D perhaps TRBD2 (6 bases). CDR3 protein: CASSPGGRSTNEQYF. In DNA form, the CDR3 reads TGTGCCAGCAGCCCCGGGGGACGGAGCACAAACGAGCAGTACTTC.